This T cell receptor beta chain was captured by sequencing in a study of shared clonotypes between healthy human individuals. Study context: Used for every donor were three CD4 naive, three CD4 memory, two CD8 naive and one CD8 memory plate.

This table comes from immunoSEQ multiplex PCR, and its TCRdb copy is limited to in-frame clones, with some not included. This sample yields roughly 2.2 million clones, of which roughly 93% are seen a single time; under 0.45% belongs to the top ten. Trimming took 0 bases from V and 8 from J, leaving 13 bases between them. The CDR3 sequence is 14 residues long. The germline V gene encodes CDR1 MNHNS and CDR2 SASEGT. The chain joins TRBV6-1 to TRBJ1-1; D ambiguous. Specimen: naive CD4+ T cells from PBMCs. Subset defined: CD45RA+ positively selected. The receptor was derived from a man between 18 and 35 years old in good health. Some clones in this sample may be carry-over from other donors' samples. CDR3 DNA sequence: TGTGCCAGCAGTGAAGCCTACGGATTGGCAGAAGCTTTCTTT. The encoded protein is CASSEAYGLAEAFF.